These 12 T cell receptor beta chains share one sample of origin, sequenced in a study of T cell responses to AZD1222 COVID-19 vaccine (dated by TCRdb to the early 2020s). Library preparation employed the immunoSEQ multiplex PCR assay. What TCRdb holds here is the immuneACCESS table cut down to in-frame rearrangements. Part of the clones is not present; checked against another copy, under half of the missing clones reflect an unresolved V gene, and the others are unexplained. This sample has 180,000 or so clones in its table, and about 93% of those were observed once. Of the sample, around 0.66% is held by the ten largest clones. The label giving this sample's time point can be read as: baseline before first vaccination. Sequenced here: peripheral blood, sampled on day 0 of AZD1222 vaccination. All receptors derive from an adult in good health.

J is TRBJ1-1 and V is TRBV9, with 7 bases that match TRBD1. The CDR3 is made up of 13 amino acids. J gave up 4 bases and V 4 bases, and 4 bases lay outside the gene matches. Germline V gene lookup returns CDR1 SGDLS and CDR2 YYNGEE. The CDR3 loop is CASSPRGFTEAFF. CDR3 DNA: TGTGCCAGCAGCCCCAGGGGGTTCACTGAAGCTTTCTTT.

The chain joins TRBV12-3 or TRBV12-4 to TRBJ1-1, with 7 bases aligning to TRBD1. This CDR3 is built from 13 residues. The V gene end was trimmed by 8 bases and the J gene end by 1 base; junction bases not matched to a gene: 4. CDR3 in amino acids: CASFDRANTEAFF. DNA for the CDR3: TGTGCCAGCTTCGACAGGGCGAACACTGAAGCTTTCTTT.

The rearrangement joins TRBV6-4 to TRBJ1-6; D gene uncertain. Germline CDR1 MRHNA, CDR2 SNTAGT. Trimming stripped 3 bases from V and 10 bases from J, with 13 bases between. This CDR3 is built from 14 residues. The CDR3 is CASSEFGRSSPLHF. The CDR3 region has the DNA TGTGCCAGCAGTGAATTCGGTCGGTCCTCACCCCTCCACTTT.

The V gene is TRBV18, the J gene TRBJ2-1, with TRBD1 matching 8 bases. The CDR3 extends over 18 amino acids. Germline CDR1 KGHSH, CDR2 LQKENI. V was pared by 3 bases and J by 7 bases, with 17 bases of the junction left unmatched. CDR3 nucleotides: TGTGCCAGCTCACCTGGGACAGGCACCTTTAGGGGTATTAATGAGCAGTTCTTC. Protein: CASSPGTGTFRGINEQFF.

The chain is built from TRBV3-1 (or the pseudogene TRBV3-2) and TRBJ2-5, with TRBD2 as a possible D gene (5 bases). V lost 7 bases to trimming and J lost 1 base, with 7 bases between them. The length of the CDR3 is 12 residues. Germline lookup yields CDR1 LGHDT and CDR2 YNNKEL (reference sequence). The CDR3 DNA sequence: TGTGCCAGCACAGGACTCCAAGAGACCCAGTACTTC. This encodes CASTGLQETQYF.

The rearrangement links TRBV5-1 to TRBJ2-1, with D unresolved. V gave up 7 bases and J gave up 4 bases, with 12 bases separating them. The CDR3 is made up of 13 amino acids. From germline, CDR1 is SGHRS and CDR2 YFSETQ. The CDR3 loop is CASSTVQYNEQFF. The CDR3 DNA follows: TGCGCCAGCTCGACCGTCCAATACAATGAGCAGTTCTTC.

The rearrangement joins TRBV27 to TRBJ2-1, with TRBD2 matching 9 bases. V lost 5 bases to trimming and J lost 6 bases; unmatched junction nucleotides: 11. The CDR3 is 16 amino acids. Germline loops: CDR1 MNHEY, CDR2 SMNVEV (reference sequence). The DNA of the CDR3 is TGTGCCAGCAGTCCCGGGGGCGGGAGGGCCTTCAATGAGCAGTTCTTC. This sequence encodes CASSPGGGRAFNEQFF.

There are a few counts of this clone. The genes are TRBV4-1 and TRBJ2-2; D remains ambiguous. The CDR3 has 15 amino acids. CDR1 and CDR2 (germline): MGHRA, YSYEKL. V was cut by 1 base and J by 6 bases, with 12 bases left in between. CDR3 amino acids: CASSQGGAYAGELFF. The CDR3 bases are TGCGCCAGCAGCCAAGGCGGAGCGTATGCCGGGGAGCTGTTTTTT.

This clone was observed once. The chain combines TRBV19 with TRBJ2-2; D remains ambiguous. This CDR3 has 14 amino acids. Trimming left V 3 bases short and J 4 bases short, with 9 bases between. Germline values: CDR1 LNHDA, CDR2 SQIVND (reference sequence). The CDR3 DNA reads TGTGCCAGTAGTATCTATTTTGGCACCGGGGAGCTGTTTTTT. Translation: CASSIYFGTGELFF. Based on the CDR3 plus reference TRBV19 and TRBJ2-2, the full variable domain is DGGITQSPKYLFRKEGQNVTLSCEQNLNHDAMYWYRQDPGQGLRLIYYSQIVNDFQKGDIAEGYSVSREKKESFPLTVTSAQKNPTAFYLCASSIYFGTGELFFGEGSRLTVL.

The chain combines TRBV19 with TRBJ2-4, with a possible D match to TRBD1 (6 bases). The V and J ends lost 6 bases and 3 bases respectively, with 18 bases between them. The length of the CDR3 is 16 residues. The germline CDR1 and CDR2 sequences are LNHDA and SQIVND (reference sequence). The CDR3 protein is CASSLLGGLFKNIQYF. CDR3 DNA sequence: TGTGCCAGTAGCCTCCTTGGGGGCCTTTTCAAAAACATTCAGTACTTC.

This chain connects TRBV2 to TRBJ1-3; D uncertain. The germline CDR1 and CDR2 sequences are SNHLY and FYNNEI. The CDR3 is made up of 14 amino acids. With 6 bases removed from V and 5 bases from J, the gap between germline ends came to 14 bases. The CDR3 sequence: CASRDLWQRNTIYF. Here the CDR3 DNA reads TGTGCCAGCAGGGATCTATGGCAGAGAAACACCATATATTTT.

The CDR3 protein is CASSLVRISGANVLTF. In DNA form, the CDR3 reads TGTGCCAGCAGCTTGGTACGGATCTCTGGGGCCAACGTCCTGACTTTC. The J gene is TRBJ2-6, the V gene TRBV7-2; D is unclear. Per the germline V gene, CDR1 is SGHTA and CDR2 is FQGNSA. The CDR3 is 16 residues long. Trimming left V 3 bases short and J 0 bases short, with 9 bases between.